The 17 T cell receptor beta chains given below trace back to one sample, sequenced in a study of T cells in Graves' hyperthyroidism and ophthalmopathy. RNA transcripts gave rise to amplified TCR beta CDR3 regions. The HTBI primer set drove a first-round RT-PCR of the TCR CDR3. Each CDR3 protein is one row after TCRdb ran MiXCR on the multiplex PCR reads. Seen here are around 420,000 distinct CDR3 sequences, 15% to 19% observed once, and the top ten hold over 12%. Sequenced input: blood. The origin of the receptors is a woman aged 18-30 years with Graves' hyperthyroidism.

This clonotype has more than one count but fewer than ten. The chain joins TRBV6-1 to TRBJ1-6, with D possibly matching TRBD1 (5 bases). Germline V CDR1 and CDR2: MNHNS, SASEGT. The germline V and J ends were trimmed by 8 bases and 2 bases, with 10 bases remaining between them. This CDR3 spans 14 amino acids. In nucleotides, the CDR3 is TGTGCCAGCTCCGTGGGGGCCTATAATTCACCCCTCCACTTT. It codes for CASSVGAYNSPLHF.

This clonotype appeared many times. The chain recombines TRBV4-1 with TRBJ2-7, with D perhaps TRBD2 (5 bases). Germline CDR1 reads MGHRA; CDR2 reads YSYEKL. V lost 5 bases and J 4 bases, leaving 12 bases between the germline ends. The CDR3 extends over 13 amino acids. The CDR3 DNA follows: TGCGCCAGCAGCACAAGAAGCGGTTACGAGCAGTACTTC. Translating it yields CASSTRSGYEQYF.

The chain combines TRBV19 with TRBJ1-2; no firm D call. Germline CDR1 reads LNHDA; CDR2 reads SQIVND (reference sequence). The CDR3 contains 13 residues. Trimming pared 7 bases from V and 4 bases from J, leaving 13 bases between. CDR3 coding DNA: TGTGCCAGTAAGCCCGGGCCCCGCTATGGCTACACCTTC. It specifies CASKPGPRYGYTF.

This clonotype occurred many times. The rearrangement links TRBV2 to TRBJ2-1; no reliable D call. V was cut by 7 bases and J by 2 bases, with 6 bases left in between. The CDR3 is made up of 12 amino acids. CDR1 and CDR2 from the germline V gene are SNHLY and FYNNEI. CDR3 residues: CASIQAYNEQFF. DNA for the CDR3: TGTGCCAGCATCCAGGCCTACAATGAGCAGTTCTTC. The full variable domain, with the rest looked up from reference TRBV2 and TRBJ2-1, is EPEVTQTPSHQVTQMGQEVILRCVPISNHLYFYWYRQILGQKVEFLVSFYNNEISEKSEIFDDQFSVERPDGSNFTLKIRSTKLEDSAMYFCASIQAYNEQFFGPGTRLTVL.

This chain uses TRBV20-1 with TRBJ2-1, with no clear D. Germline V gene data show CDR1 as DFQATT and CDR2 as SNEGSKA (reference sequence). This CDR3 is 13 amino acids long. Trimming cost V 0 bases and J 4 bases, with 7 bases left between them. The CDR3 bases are TGCAGTGCTAGAGATTTAACATACAATGAGCAGTTCTTC. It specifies CSARDLTYNEQFF.

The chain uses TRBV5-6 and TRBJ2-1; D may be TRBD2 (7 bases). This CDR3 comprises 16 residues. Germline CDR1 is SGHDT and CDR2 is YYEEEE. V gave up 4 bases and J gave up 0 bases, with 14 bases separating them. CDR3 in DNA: TGTGCCAGCAGCCAGGGGACTACCAGCTCCTACAATGAGCAGTTCTTC. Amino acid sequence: CASSQGTTSSYNEQFF. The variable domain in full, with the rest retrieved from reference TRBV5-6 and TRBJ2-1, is DAGVTQSPTHLIKTRGQQVTLRCSPKSGHDTVSWYQQALGQGPQFIFQYYEEEERQRGNFPDRFSGHQFPNYSSELNVNALLLGDSALYLCASSQGTTSSYNEQFFGPGTRLTVL.

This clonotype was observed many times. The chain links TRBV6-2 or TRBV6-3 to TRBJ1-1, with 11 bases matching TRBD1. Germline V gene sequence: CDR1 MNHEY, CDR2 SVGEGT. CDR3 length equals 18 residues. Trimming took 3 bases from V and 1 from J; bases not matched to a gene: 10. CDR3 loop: CASSYHGQGASRNTEAFF. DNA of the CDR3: TGTGCCAGCAGTTATCATGGACAGGGGGCCTCTCGGAACACTGAAGCTTTCTTT.

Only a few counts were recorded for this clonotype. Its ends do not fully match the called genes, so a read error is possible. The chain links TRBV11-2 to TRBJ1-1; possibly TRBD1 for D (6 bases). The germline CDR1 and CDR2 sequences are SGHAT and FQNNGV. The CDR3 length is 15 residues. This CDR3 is CASSSLNTGNTEASF. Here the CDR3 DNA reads TGTGCCAGCAGCTCACTTAACACAGGGAACACTGAAGCTTCCTTT. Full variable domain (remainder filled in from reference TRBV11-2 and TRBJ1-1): EAGVAQSPRYKIIEKRQSVAFWCNPISGHATLYWYQQILGQGPKLLIQFQNNGVVDDSQLPKDRFSAERLKGVDSTLKIQPAKLEDSAVYLCASSSLNTGNTEASFGQGTRLTVV.

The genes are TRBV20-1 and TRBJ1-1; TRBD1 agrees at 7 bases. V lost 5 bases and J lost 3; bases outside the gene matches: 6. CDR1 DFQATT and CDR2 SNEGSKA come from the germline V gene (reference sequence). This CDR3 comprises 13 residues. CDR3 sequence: CSAGGQVDTEAFF. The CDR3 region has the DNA TGCAGTGCTGGTGGACAGGTGGACACTGAAGCTTTCTTT.

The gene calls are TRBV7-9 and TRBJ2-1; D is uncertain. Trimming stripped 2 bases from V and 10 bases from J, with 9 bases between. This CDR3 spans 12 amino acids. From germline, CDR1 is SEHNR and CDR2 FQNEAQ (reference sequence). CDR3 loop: CASSLMGREQFF. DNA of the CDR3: TGTGCCAGCAGCTTAATGGGTAGGGAGCAGTTCTTC.

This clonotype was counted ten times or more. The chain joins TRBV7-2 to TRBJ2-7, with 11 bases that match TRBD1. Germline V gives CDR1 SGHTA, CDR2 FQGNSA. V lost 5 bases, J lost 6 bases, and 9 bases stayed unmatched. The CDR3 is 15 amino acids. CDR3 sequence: CASSPGGQGALEQYF. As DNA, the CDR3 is TGTGCCAGCAGCCCAGGTGGACAGGGGGCCCTCGAGCAGTACTTC.

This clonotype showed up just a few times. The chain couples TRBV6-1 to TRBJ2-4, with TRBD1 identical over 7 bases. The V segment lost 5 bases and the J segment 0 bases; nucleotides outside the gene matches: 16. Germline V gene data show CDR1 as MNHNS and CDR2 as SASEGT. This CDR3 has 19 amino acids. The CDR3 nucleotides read TGTGCCAGCAGTACCCTTATTCCAGGACAGGTTATAGCCAAAAACATTCAGTACTTC. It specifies CASSTLIPGQVIAKNIQYF.

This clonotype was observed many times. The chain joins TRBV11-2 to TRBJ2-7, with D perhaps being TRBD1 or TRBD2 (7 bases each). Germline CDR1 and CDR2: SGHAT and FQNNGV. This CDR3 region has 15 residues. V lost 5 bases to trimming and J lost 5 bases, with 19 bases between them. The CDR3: CASSPQGGGCHEQYF. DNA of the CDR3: TGTGCCAGCAGCCCACAGGGAGGGGGCTGTCACGAGCAGTACTTC.

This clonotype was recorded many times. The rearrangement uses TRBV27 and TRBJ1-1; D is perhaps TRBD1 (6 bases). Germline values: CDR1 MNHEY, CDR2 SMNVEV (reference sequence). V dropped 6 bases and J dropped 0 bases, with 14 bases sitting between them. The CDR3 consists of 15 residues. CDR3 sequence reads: CASRRSGAMNTEAFF. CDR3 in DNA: TGTGCCAGCAGACGCTCAGGGGCCATGAACACTGAAGCTTTCTTT.

The CDR3 loop is CASEMHNSPLHF. The CDR3 bases are TGTGCCAGTGAGATGCATAATTCACCCCTCCACTTT. The genes are TRBV2 and TRBJ1-6; D is unresolved. The V end lost 9 bases, the J end lost 5 bases, and 8 bases lay between the germline ends. In germline, CDR1 is SNHLY, CDR2 FYNNEI. This CDR3 region has 12 residues.

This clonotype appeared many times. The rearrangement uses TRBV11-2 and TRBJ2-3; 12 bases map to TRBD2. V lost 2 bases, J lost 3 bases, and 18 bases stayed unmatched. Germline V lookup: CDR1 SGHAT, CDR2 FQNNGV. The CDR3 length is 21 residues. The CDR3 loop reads CASSLFGVFTTSGRATDTQYF. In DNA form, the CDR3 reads TGTGCCAGCAGCTTATTTGGTGTATTCACGACTAGCGGGAGAGCAACAGATACGCAGTATTTT. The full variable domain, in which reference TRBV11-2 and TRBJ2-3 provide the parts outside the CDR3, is EAGVAQSPRYKIIEKRQSVAFWCNPISGHATLYWYQQILGQGPKLLIQFQNNGVVDDSQLPKDRFSAERLKGVDSTLKIQPAKLEDSAVYLCASSLFGVFTTSGRATDTQYFGPGTRLTVL.

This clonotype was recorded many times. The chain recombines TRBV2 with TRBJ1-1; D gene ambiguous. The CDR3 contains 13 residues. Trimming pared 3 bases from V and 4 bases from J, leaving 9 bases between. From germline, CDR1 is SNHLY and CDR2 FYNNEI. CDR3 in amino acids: CASSDGPRTEAFF. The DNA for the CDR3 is TGTGCCAGCAGTGACGGACCCCGCACTGAAGCTTTCTTT.